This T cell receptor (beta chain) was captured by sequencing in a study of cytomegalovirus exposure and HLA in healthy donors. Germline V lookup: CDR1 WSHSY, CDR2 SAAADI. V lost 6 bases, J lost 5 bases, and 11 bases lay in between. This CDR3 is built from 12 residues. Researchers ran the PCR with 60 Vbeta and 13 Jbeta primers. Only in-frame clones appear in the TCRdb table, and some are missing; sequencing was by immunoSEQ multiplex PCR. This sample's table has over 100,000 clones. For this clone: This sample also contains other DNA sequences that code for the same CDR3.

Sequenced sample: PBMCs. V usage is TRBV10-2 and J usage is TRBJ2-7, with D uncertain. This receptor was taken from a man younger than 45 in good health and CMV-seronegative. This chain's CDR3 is CASSPDTDEQYF. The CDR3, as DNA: TGCGCCAGCAGCCCCGACACTGACGAGCAGTACTTC.